This T cell receptor (beta chain) derives from a study of T cells in Graves' hyperthyroidism and ophthalmopathy. This clonotype was observed a handful of times. Its specificity is unknown. One end of the junction is discordant with germline, which a read error may explain. General study findings and limits: The model predicted ophthalmopathy a median roughly six months before onset. Using 13 V-J features, a model discriminated ophthalmopathy from stable hyperthyroidism.

The TCR beta CDR3 regions underwent amplification using RNA transcripts as the source. HTBI primers were used for first-round RT-PCR of the TCR CDR3. Each CDR3 protein gets one entry after TCRdb re-called the multiplex PCR reads with MiXCR. The repertoire holds under 200,000 distinct CDR3 sequences, with about 9.4% as singletons. Reasons for excluding patients were uncontrolled infection, other autoimmune disease, pregnancy or lactation. Diagnosing involved the use of clinical symptoms, serum thyroxine and TRAb, thyroid ultrasound and orbital computed tomography. The source of this sequence is a woman aged 18-29 years with Graves' hyperthyroidism that later progressed to Graves' ophthalmopathy. The sample was blood.

The CDR3 protein is CANSELQGGLSGANVLTF. CDR3 in DNA: TGCGCCAACAGCGAATTACAGGGGGGTTTATCTGGGGCCAACGTCCTGACTTTC. V gene TRBV5-1 combines with J gene TRBJ2-6; 8 nucleotides agree with TRBD1. The CDR3 consists of 18 residues. Germline V gene data show CDR1 as SGHRS and CDR2 as YFSETQ.